This T cell receptor (beta chain) appears in the sequencing data of a study of T cells in Graves' hyperthyroidism and ophthalmopathy. The investigators amplified TCR beta CDR3 regions from RNA transcripts. The HTBI set primed first-round TCR CDR3 RT-PCR. MiXCR was run by TCRdb on the multiplex PCR reads, yielding one entry per CDR3 protein. The repertoire holds a few hundred thousand distinct CDR3 sequences, with more than 15% as singletons. J gave up 6 bases and V 1 base, and 6 bases lay outside the gene matches. This CDR3 has 15 amino acids. CDR1 is MGHDK and CDR2 is SYGVNS in the germline V gene. Newly diagnosed hyperthyroidism patients aged 18 to 65 years had disease lasting under 2 months.

The sample consisted of blood. The chain uses TRBV25-1 and TRBJ2-3, with 8 nucleotides matching TRBD2. This TCR was recovered from a woman younger than 45 with Graves' hyperthyroidism. In DNA form, the CDR3 reads TGTGCCAGCAGTGAATCTGCGGGAGGACCCGATACGCAGTATTTT. It codes for CASSESAGGPDTQYF.